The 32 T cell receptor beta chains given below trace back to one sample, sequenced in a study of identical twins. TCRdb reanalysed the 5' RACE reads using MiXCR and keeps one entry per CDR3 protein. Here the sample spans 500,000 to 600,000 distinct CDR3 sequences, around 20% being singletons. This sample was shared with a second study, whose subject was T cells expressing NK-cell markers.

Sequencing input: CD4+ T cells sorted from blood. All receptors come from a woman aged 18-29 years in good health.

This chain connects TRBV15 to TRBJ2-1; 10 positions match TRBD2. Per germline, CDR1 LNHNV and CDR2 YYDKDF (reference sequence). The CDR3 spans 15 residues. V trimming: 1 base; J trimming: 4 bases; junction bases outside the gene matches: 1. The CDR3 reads CATSRAAGGYNEQFF. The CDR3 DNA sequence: TGTGCCACCAGCAGAGCAGCGGGGGGGTACAATGAGCAGTTCTTC.

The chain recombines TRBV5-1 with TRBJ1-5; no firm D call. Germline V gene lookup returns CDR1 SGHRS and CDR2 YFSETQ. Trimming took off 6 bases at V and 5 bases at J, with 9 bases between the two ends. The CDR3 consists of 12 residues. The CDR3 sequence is CASIQPHQPQHF. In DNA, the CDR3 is TGCGCCAGCATTCAACCCCATCAGCCCCAGCATTTT.

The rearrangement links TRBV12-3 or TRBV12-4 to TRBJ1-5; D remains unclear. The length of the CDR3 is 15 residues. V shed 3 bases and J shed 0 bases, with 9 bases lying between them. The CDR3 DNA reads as TGTGCCAGCAGTTTGGGTACAGTTAGCAATCAGCCCCAGCATTTT. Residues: CASSLGTVSNQPQHF.

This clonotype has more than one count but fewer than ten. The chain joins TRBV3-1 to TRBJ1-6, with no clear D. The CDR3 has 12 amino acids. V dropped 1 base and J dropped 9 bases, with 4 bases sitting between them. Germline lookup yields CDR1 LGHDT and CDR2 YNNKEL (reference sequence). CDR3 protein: CASSQGLSPLHF. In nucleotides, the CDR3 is TGTGCCAGCAGCCAAGGGCTTTCACCCCTCCACTTT.

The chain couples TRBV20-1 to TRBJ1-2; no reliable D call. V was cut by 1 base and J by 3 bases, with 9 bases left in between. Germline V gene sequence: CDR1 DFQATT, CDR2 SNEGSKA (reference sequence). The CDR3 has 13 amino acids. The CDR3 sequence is CSARGPEYYGYTF. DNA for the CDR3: TGCAGTGCTAGAGGCCCGGAGTACTATGGCTACACCTTC.

Here the CDR3 DNA reads TGCGCCAGCCGGGACAGGGGCAACGAGCAGTACTTC. Its protein product is CASRDRGNEQYF. The J gene is TRBJ2-7, the V gene TRBV10-2; 10 bases map to TRBD1. The germline V gene encodes CDR1 WSHSY and CDR2 SAAADI. The CDR3 is made up of 12 amino acids. The V and J ends lost 8 bases and 5 bases, in that order; junction bases with no gene match: 3.

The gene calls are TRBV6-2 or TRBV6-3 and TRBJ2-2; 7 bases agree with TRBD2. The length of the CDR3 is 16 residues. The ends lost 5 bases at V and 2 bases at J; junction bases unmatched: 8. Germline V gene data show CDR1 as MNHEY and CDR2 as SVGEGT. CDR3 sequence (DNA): TGTGCCAGCAGTGGTGATAGCGGGTCTAACACCGGGGAGCTGTTTTTT. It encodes CASSGDSGSNTGELFF.

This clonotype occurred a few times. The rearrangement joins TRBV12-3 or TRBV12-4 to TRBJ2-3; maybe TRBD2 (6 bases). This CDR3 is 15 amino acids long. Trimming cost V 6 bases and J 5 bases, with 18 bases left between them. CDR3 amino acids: CASSFGGAEGDTQYF. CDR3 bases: TGTGCCAGCAGCTTCGGGGGTGCAGAGGGAGATACGCAGTATTTT.

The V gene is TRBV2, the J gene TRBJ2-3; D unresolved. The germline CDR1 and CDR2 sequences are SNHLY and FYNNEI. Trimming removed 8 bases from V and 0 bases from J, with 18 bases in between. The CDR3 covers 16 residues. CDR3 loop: CASRPLDGPSTDTQYF. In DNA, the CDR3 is TGTGCCAGCCGGCCCTTGGATGGTCCTAGCACAGATACGCAGTATTTT.

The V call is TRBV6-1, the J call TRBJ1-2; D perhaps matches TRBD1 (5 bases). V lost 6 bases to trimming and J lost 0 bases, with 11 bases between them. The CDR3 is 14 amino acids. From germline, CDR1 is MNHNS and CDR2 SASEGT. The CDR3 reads CASSRRGANYGYTF. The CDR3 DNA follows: TGTGCCAGCAGCCGGAGGGGAGCTAACTATGGCTACACCTTC.

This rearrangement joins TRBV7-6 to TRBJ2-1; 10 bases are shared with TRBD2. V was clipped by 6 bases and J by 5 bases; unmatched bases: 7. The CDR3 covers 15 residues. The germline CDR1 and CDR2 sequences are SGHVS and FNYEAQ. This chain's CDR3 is CASRRIAGGNNEQFF. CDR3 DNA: TGTGCCAGCAGGCGCATAGCGGGGGGAAACAATGAGCAGTTCTTC.

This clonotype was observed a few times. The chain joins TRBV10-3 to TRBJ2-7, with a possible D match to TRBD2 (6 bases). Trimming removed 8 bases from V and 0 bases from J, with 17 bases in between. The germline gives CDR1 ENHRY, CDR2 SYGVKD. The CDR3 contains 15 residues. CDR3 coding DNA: TGTGCCATCTCTACTGGGCAGGGAGGCTCCTACGAGCAGTACTTC. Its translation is CAISTGQGGSYEQYF.

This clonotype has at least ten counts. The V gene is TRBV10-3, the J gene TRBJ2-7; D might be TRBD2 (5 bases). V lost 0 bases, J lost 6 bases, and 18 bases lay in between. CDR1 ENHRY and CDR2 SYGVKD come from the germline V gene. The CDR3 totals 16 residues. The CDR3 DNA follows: TGTGCCATCAGTGAGTCGACTCTTTCTAGGGCGGGCGAGCAGTACTTC. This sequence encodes CAISESTLSRAGEQYF.

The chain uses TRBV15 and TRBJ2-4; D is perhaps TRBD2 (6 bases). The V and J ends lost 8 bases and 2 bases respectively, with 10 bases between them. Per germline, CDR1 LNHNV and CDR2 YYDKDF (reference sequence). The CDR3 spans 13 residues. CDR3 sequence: CATSRGSKNIQYF. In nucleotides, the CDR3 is TGTGCCACCTCCCGGGGGTCCAAAAACATTCAGTACTTC.

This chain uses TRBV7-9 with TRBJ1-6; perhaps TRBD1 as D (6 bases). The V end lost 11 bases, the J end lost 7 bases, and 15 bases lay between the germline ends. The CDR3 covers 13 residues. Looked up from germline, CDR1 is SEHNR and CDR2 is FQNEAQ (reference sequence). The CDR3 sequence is CAAGARDNSPLHF. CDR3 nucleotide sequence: TGTGCCGCGGGGGCCAGAGACAATTCACCCCTCCACTTT.

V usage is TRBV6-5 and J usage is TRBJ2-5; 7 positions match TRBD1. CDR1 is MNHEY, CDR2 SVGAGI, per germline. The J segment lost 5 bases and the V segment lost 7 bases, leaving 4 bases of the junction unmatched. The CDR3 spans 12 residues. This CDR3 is CASKTGRETQYF. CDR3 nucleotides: TGTGCCAGCAAGACAGGGCGGGAGACCCAGTACTTC.

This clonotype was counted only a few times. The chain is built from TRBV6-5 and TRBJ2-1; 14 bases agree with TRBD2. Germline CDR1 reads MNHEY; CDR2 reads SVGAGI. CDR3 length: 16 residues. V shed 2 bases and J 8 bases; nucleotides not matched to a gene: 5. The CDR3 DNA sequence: TGTGCCAGCAGTTACGGACTAGCGGGAGGAAACTATGAGCAGTTCTTC. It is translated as CASSYGLAGGNYEQFF.

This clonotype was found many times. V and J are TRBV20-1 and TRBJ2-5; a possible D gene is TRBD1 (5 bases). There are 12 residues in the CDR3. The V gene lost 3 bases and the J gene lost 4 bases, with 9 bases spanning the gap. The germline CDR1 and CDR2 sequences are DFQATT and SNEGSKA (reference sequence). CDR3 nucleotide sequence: TGCAGTGCTAGCAACAGGCTAGAGACCCAGTACTTC. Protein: CSASNRLETQYF.

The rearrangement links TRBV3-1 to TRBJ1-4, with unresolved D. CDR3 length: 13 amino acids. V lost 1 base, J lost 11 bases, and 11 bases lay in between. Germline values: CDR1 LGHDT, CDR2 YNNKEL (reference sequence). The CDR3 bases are TGTGCCAGCAGCCAAGGAGGAGGGCTGAAACTGTTTTTT. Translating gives CASSQGGGLKLFF.

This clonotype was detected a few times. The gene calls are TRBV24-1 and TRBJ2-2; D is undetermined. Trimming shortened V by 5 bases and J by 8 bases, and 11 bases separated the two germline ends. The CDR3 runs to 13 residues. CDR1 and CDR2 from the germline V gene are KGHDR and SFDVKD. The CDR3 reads CATSAGAGGELFF. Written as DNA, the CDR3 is TGTGCCACCAGTGCTGGCGCCGGGGGGGAGCTGTTTTTT.

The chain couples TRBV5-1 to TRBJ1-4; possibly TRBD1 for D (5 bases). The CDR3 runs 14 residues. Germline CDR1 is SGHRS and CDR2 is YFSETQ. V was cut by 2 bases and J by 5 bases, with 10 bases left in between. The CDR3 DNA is TGCGCCAGCAGCTTCGGGACGAGAAATGAAAAACTGTTTTTT. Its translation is CASSFGTRNEKLFF.

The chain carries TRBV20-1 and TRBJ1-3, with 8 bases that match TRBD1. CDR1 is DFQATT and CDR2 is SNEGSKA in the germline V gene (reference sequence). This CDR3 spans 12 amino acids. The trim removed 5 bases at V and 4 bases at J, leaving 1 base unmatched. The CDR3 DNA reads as TGCAGTGCTGGACAGGGAGGAAACACCATATATTTT. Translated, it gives CSAGQGGNTIYF.

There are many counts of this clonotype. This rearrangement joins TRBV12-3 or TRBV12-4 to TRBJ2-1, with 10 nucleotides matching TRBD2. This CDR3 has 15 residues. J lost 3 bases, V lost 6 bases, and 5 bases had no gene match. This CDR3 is CASSQGLAVYNEQFF. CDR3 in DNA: TGTGCCAGCAGCCAAGGACTAGCGGTCTACAATGAGCAGTTCTTC.

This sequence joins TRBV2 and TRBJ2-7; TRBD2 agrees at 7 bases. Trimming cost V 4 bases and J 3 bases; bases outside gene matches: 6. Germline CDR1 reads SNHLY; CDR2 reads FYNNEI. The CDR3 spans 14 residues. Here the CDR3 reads CASSVASGGYEQYF. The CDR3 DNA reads TGTGCCAGCAGTGTGGCTAGCGGCGGCTACGAGCAGTACTTC. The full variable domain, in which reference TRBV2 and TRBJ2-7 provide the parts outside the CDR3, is EPEVTQTPSHQVTQMGQEVILRCVPISNHLYFYWYRQILGQKVEFLVSFYNNEISEKSEIFDDQFSVERPDGSNFTLKIRSTKLEDSAMYFCASSVASGGYEQYFGPGTRLTVT.

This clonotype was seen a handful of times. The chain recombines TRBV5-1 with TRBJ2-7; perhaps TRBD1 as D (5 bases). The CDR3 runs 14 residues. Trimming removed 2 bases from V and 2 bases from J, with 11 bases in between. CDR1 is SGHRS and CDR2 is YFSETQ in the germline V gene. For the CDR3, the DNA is TGCGCCAGCAGCTTAAAAGACAGTCCCTACGAGCAGTACTTC. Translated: CASSLKDSPYEQYF.

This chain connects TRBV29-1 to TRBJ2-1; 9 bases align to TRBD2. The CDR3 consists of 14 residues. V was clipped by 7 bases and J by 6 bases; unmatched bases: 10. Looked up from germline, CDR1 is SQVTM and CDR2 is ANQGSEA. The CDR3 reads CSAKPGLAFNEQFF. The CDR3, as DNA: TGCAGCGCTAAACCGGGACTAGCTTTCAATGAGCAGTTCTTC.

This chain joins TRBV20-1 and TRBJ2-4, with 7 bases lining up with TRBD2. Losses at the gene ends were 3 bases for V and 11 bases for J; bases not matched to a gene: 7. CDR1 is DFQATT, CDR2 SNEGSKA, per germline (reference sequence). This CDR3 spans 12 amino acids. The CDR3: CSASPQAGVQYF. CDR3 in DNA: TGCAGTGCTAGCCCCCAGGCGGGAGTTCAGTACTTC.

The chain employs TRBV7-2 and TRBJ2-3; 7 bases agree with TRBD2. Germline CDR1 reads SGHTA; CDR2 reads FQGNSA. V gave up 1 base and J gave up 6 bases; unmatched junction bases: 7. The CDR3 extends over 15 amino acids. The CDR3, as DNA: TGTGCCAGCAGCTTAGTGGGGGGGGGAGTGGATACGCAGTATTTT. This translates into CASSLVGGGVDTQYF.

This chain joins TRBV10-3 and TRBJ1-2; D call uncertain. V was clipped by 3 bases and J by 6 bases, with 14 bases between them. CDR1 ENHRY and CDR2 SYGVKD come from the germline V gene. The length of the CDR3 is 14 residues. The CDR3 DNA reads TGTGCCATCAGTGAAGACAAGTTCGTCAATGGCTACACCTTC. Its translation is CAISEDKFVNGYTF.

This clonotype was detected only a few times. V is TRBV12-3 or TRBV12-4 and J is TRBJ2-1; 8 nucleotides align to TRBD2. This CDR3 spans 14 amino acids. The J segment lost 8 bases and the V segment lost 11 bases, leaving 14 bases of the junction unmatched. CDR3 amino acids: CAATKAGELYEQFF. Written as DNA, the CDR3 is TGTGCCGCCACCAAAGCGGGAGAATTGTATGAGCAGTTCTTC.

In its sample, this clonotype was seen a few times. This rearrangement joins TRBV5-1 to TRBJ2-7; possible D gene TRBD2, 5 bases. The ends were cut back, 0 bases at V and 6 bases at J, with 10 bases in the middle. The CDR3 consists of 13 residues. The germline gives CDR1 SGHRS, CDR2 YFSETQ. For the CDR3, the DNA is TGCGCCAGCAGCTTGGAATTTGGAGGCGAGCAGTACTTC. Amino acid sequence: CASSLEFGGEQYF. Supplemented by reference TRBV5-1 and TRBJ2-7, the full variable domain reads KAGVTQTPRYLIKTRGQQVTLSCSPISGHRSVSWYQQTPGQGLQFLFEYFSETQRNKGNFPGRFSGRQFSNSRSEMNVSTLELGDSALYLCASSLEFGGEQYFGPGTRLTVT.

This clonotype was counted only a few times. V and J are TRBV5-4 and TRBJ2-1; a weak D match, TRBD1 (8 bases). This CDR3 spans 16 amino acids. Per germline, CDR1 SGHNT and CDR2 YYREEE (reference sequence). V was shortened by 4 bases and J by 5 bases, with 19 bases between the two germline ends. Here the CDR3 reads CASSDARTGRDNEQFF. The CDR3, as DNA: TGTGCCAGCAGCGATGCGAGGACAGGGAGGGACAATGAGCAGTTCTTC.